This entry lists 12 T cell receptor beta chains sequenced from one sample in a study of blood T cell repertoires in COVID-19. The data were produced by immunoSEQ multiplex PCR, yet TCRdb's version contains in-frame clones alone and is incomplete. Of roughly 73,000 clones in the sample, roughly 90% were seen once. The sequenced sample was peripheral blood. These receptor sequences come from a man aged 50-60 years with acute or convalescent COVID-19.

This chain joins TRBV7-9 and TRBJ1-2; 7 positions match TRBD1. The germline CDR1 and CDR2 sequences are SEHNR and FQNEAQ (reference sequence). The trim removed 0 bases at V and 6 bases at J, leaving 7 bases unmatched. The CDR3 runs 15 residues. The CDR3 nucleotides are TGTGCCAGCAGCTTAGCAGTGACAGGGCTGAATGGCTACACCTTC. Encoded protein: CASSLAVTGLNGYTF.

The chain joins TRBV6-5 to TRBJ1-4; TRBD1 matches 7 bases. J lost 4 bases, V lost 6 bases, and 8 bases had no gene match. The CDR3 has 15 amino acids. CDR1 and CDR2 (germline): MNHEY, SVGAGI. The CDR3 sequence is CASSRRQGLNEKLFF. In DNA form, the CDR3 reads TGTGCCAGCAGCCGTCGACAGGGCCTTAATGAAAAACTGTTTTTT.

The rearrangement joins TRBV9 to TRBJ2-2, with 7 bases matching TRBD2. With V trimmed by 0 bases and J by 3 bases, 8 bases remained unmatched. This CDR3 spans 17 amino acids. The germline gives CDR1 SGDLS, CDR2 YYNGEE. CDR3: CASSVEVTSSYTGELFF. The CDR3, as DNA: TGTGCCAGCAGCGTAGAAGTGACTAGCAGTTACACCGGGGAGCTGTTTTTT. Full variable domain (rest looked up from reference TRBV9 and TRBJ2-2): DSGVTQTPKHLITATGQRVTLRCSPRSGDLSVYWYQQSLDQGLQFLIQYYNGEERAKGNILERFSAQQFPDLHSELNLSSLELGDSALYFCASSVEVTSSYTGELFFGEGSRLTVL.

This sequence joins TRBV25-1 and TRBJ1-2; D is perhaps TRBD1 (5 bases). Trimming removed 10 bases from V and 4 bases from J, with 19 bases in between. The germline V gene has CDR1 MGHDK and CDR2 SYGVNS. The CDR3 consists of 14 residues. The DNA for the CDR3 is TGTGCCACCCTCGACCGGGGGGTAACCTATGGCTACACCTTC. Translation gives CATLDRGVTYGYTF.

This rearrangement joins TRBV11-2 to TRBJ1-5; weak D call: TRBD1 (6 bases). CDR3 size: 15 residues. CDR1 SGHAT and CDR2 FQNNGV come from the germline V gene. The V gene lost 6 bases and the J gene lost 1 base, with 13 bases spanning the gap. The CDR3 region has the DNA TGTGCCAGCAGTCAGGGGTACGCGAGCAATCAGCCCCAGCATTTT. It translates to CASSQGYASNQPQHF.

The J gene is TRBJ2-7, the V gene TRBV6-5; possible D gene TRBD1, 6 bases. V was clipped by 6 bases and J by 1 base, with 16 bases between them. The CDR3 has 15 amino acids. Germline CDR1 is MNHEY and CDR2 is SVGAGI. The CDR3 sequence: CASSRDTTLSYEQYF. The CDR3 DNA sequence: TGTGCCAGCAGCCGGGACACCACCCTTTCCTACGAGCAGTACTTC.

This sequence joins TRBV19 and TRBJ2-2, with 7 nucleotides matching TRBD1. In germline, CDR1 is LNHDA, CDR2 SQIVND (reference sequence). This CDR3 region has 15 residues. J lost 1 base, V lost 5 bases, and 4 bases had no gene match. CDR3 residues: CASSSGTVNTGELFF. CDR3 bases: TGTGCCAGTAGTTCCGGGACAGTGAACACCGGGGAGCTGTTTTTT.

The chain has TRBV7-8 and TRBJ1-6; 7 bases are shared with TRBD1. The V and J ends lost 1 base and 9 bases, in that order; junction bases with no gene match: 6. Germline CDR1 reads SGHVS; CDR2 reads FQNEAQ. This CDR3 is built from 15 residues. The CDR3 loop is CASSLEGAPVSPLHF. CDR3 coding DNA: TGTGCCAGCAGCTTAGAGGGGGCGCCGGTTTCACCCCTCCACTTT.

The CDR3 here is CASSPREGDATEAFF. The CDR3 DNA follows: TGTGCCAGCAGCCCGAGGGAGGGGGATGCCACTGAAGCTTTCTTT. The chain joins TRBV4-2 to TRBJ1-1, with D possibly being TRBD1 (6 bases). This CDR3 spans 15 amino acids. Trimming stripped 4 bases from V and 4 bases from J, with 16 bases between. Germline V gene data show CDR1 as LGHNA and CDR2 as YNFKEQ.

The chain links TRBV7-9 to TRBJ2-6; perhaps TRBD1 as D (6 bases). Trimming shortened V by 7 bases and J by 0 bases, and 10 bases separated the two germline ends. The germline V gene encodes CDR1 SEHNR and CDR2 FQNEAQ (reference sequence). The CDR3 has 15 amino acids. The CDR3 reads CASKRQDSGANVLTF. For the CDR3, the DNA is TGTGCCAGCAAGAGACAGGACTCTGGGGCCAACGTCCTGACTTTC.

The chain couples TRBV28 to TRBJ1-1; D is possibly TRBD1 (6 bases). The CDR3 sequence is 18 residues long. V was clipped by 3 bases and J by 4 bases, with 24 bases between them. Per the germline V gene, CDR1 is MDHEN and CDR2 is SYDVKM. CDR3 sequence: CASSFVGDWSRGSTEAFF. The DNA of the CDR3 is TGTGCCAGCAGTTTTGTTGGGGATTGGTCAAGGGGGAGCACTGAAGCTTTCTTT.

The J gene is TRBJ2-2, the V gene TRBV7-2; 13 nucleotides align to TRBD2. The CDR3 runs 15 residues. J gave up 4 bases and V 6 bases, and 2 bases lay outside the gene matches. CDR1 SGHTA and CDR2 FQGNSA come from the germline V gene. This chain's CDR3 is CASRTSGGTTGELFF. The CDR3 bases are TGTGCCAGCAGGACTAGCGGGGGGACCACCGGGGAGCTGTTTTTT.